The rows below give T cell receptor beta chains drawn from one sample of a study of T-cell memory formation after mild COVID-19. MiXCR, run by TCRdb on the 5' RACE reads, gives a single entry per CDR3 protein. The sample consists of under 200,000 distinct CDR3 sequences, about a third of them appearing once. The material sequenced was PBMCs or a T cell subset sorted from them (not recorded which). The source of these receptors is an adult woman who had mild COVID-19 (a few samples of this study predate the infection). Cell type and time point are not known. The CDR3 runs from the conserved cysteine through the conserved F or W. A D gene is named only where the DNA matches it firmly. The listing skips clone size in some rows; elsewhere it reads once, few, many or a size class.

V,size,J,D,CDR3,DNA
TRBV20-1,-,TRBJ1-2,TRBD1,CSASDRAPVGGYTF,TGCAGTGCGTCAGACAGGGCCCCGGTCGGTGGCTACACCTTC
TRBV12-3/TRBV12-4,-,TRBJ1-3,-,CASSSGLHRASGNTIYF,TGTGCCAGCAGTTCCGGTTTACACAGGGCCTCTGGAAACACCATATATTTT
TRBV7-2,-,TRBJ2-4,-,CASSLYPGWKAKNIQYF,TGTGCCAGCAGCTTATATCCCGGTTGGAAGGCCAAAAACATTCAGTACTTC
TRBV6-5,few,TRBJ1-5,-,CASRGSHRPAQPQHF,TGTGCCAGCAGAGGTTCACATCGCCCCGCTCAGCCCCAGCATTTT
TRBV12-5,-,TRBJ2-5,TRBD2,CASGLPLTTSGRIQETQYF,TGTGCTAGTGGTTTGCCACTTACGACTAGCGGGAGGATCCAAGAGACCCAGTACTTC
TRBV20-1,-,TRBJ1-2,-,CSASTGALGYTF,TGCAGTGCTAGTACTGGGGCGTTAGGCTACACCTTC
TRBV7-8,-,TRBJ1-6,-,CASSESRDYNSPLHF,TGTGCCAGCAGCGAGTCCAGGGACTATAATTCACCCCTCCACTTT
TRBV9,-,TRBJ2-1,TRBD2,CASSLRRASGRESYNEQFF,TGTGCCAGCAGCCTGCGTAGGGCTAGCGGGAGGGAATCCTACAATGAGCAGTTCTTC
TRBV7-2,-,TRBJ2-1,-,CASSLTGVWQFF,TGTGCCAGCAGCTTAACCGGGGTCTGGCAGTTCTTC
TRBV18,few,TRBJ2-4,-,CASSPDRKNIQYF,TGTGCCAGCTCACCAGACAGGAAAAACATTCAGTACTTC
TRBV20-1,few,TRBJ1-2,-,CSVQGTSNYGYTF,TGCAGTGTTCAAGGCACCTCTAACTATGGCTACACCTTC
TRBV20-1,-,TRBJ2-1,-,CSARDLVREQFF,TGCAGTGCTAGAGATCTAGTACGAGAGCAGTTCTTC
TRBV7-9,-,TRBJ2-5,TRBD2,CASSSYGGGGETQYF,TGTGCCAGCAGCTCATATGGCGGGGGAGGAGAGACCCAGTACTTC
TRBV10-3,-,TRBJ2-7,-,CAISEGELYEQYF,TGTGCCATCAGTGAGGGGGAGCTTTACGAGCAGTACTTC
TRBV7-9,-,TRBJ1-1,-,CASSLSGSMNTEAFF,TGTGCCAGCAGCTTATCAGGGTCGATGAACACTGAAGCTTTCTTT
TRBV29-1,many,TRBJ2-1,-,CSSRQGGRNNEQFF,TGCAGCTCCCGCCAGGGGGGCCGGAACAATGAGCAGTTCTTC
TRBV24-1,-,TRBJ2-3,TRBD2,CATSDSGLAEPTDTQYF,TGTGCCACCAGTGATTCGGGACTAGCGGAGCCCACAGATACGCAGTATTTT
TRBV12-3/TRBV12-4,-,TRBJ1-1,-,CASKALNTEAFF,TGTGCCAGCAAAGCCTTGAACACTGAAGCTTTCTTT
TRBV20-1,-,TRBJ2-5,-,CSARGTALAVQETQYF,TGCAGTGCTAGAGGGACCGCGTTAGCGGTACAAGAGACCCAGTACTTC
TRBV5-1,many,TRBJ2-7,-,CASSLDGYEQYF,TGTGCCAGCAGCTTAGACGGCTACGAGCAGTACTTC
TRBV3-1,-,TRBJ2-7,-,CASSQLGAGSSYEQYF,TGTGCCAGCAGCCAGTTGGGGGCGGGGAGCTCCTACGAGCAGTACTTC
TRBV20-1,-,TRBJ1-2,-,CSARYRDYGYTF,TGCAGTGCTAGATACAGGGACTATGGCTACACCTTC
TRBV4-1,-,TRBJ2-3,-,CASSQAPRTGTDTQYF,TGCGCCAGCAGCCAAGCCCCCCGGACAGGCACAGATACGCAGTATTTT
TRBV7-9,-,TRBJ2-7,TRBD2,CASSPGRTYEQYF,TGTGCCAGCAGCCCCGGGAGGACCTACGAGCAGTACTTC
TRBV7-2,few,TRBJ2-1,-,CASSWMDGPRQFF,TGTGCCAGCAGCTGGATGGACGGCCCTCGGCAGTTCTTC
TRBV29-1,-,TRBJ1-1,TRBD1,CSGLGQMNTEAFF,TGCAGCGGCTTGGGACAGATGAACACTGAAGCTTTCTTT
TRBV7-9,few,TRBJ2-3,-,CASSTLDTQYF,TGTGCCAGCAGTACTCTAGATACGCAGTATTTT
TRBV24-1,-,TRBJ2-1,TRBD2,CATSRGTRVSYNEQFF,TGTGCCACCAGTAGGGGGACTAGAGTGTCCTACAATGAGCAGTTCTTC
TRBV6-2/TRBV6-3,once,TRBJ2-7,TRBD1,CASSYSGTGGYEQYF,TGTGCCAGCAGTTACTCAGGGACAGGAGGCTACGAGCAGTACTTC
TRBV5-1,-,TRBJ2-7,-,CASSFGQGEDEQYF,TGCGCCAGCAGCTTTGGGCAGGGAGAAGACGAGCAGTACTTC
TRBV10-3,few,TRBJ2-2,-,CAIRRGQNTGELFF,TGTGCCATCAGGCGGGGACAAAACACCGGGGAGCTGTTTTTT
TRBV10-3,-,TRBJ2-4,-,CAISADSTKNIQYF,TGTGCCATCAGCGCGGACTCTACCAAAAACATTCAGTACTTC
TRBV5-8,few,TRBJ1-5,TRBD1,CASSPRTGINNQPQHF,TGTGCCAGCAGCCCCAGGACAGGGATTAACAATCAGCCCCAGCATTTT
TRBV12-3/TRBV12-4,few,TRBJ2-5,TRBD2,CASSFGLAGFQETQYF,TGTGCCAGCAGTTTCGGGCTAGCGGGTTTCCAAGAGACCCAGTACTTC
TRBV7-9,few,TRBJ2-7,-,CASSHARTLPYEQYF,TGTGCCAGCAGCCACGCCCGGACACTCCCCTACGAGCAGTACTTC
TRBV9,once,TRBJ2-7,TRBD2,CASSPLGGESGEQYF,TGTGCCAGCAGCCCCCTGGGGGGGGAATCGGGAGAGCAGTACTTC
TRBV11-2,-,TRBJ2-3,TRBD2,CASSDWWASGSTDTQYF,TGTGCCAGCAGCGACTGGTGGGCTAGCGGGAGTACAGATACGCAGTATTTT
TRBV5-1,-,TRBJ1-5,-,CASTPGRPQHF,TGCGCCAGCACCCCAGGCCGGCCCCAGCATTTT
TRBV29-1,few,TRBJ2-5,TRBD1,CSVSGQGAETQYF,TGCAGCGTTTCTGGACAGGGGGCGGAGACCCAGTACTTC
TRBV5-1,-,TRBJ1-4,-,CASSLLGSATNEKLFF,TGCGCCAGCAGCTTACTAGGGTCTGCAACTAATGAAAAACTGTTTTTT
TRBV20-1,-,TRBJ1-2,-,CSAHEGGGGYTF,TGCAGTGCCCACGAAGGAGGCGGCGGCTACACCTTC
TRBV12-3/TRBV12-4,-,TRBJ2-7,-,CASTRGVGYEQYF,TGTGCCAGTACCCGAGGGGTAGGCTACGAGCAGTACTTC
TRBV20-1,-,TRBJ1-1,-,CSAWEQTNTEAFF,TGCAGTGCCTGGGAACAGACAAACACTGAAGCTTTCTTT
TRBV24-1,-,TRBJ2-1,TRBD2,CATSSGGASFEQFF,TGTGCCACCTCTAGCGGGGGGGCGAGTTTTGAGCAGTTCTTC
TRBV6-5,few,TRBJ2-7,-,CASSYSAAREQYF,TGTGCCAGCAGTTACTCCGCGGCGCGGGAGCAGTACTTC
TRBV2,few,TRBJ1-5,-,CASTGTPNPSNQPQHF,TGTGCCAGCACCGGGACCCCCAACCCCAGCAATCAGCCCCAGCATTTT
TRBV5-1,many,TRBJ2-5,-,CASSRGSGAFRETQYF,TGCGCCAGCAGTCGGGGGTCAGGGGCGTTTCGGGAGACCCAGTACTTC
TRBV3-1,few,TRBJ1-2,-,CASSVVLAGGGYTF,TGTGCCAGCAGCGTAGTCTTGGCAGGCGGCGGCTACACCTTC
TRBV6-5,-,TRBJ2-2,-,CASMSTGELFF,TGTGCCAGCATGAGTACCGGGGAGCTGTTTTTT